This T cell receptor beta chain was sequenced during a study of T cell changes during pregnancy in multiple sclerosis. The table came from immunoSEQ multiplex PCR; TCRdb's copy has only in-frame clones and leaves some out. The sample lists 20,000 or so clones; 70% to 90% were seen once. Germline V gene sequence: CDR1 MGHRA, CDR2 YSYEKL. CDR3 length: 15 residues. Trimming left V 1 base short and J 7 bases short, with 17 bases between. The receptor was isolated from a female donor in good health, enrolled as a control in a pregnancy study. This sample comprised CD8+ T cells from peripheral blood mononuclear cells, obtained in the second trimester of pregnancy. V is TRBV4-1 and J is TRBJ2-7; maybe TRBD1 (6 bases). The CDR3 loop reads CASSQGRTESREQYF. Written as DNA, the CDR3 is TGCGCCAGCAGCCAAGGGAGGACAGAGTCTCGGGAGCAGTACTTC.